This T cell receptor beta chain was profiled in a study of T cells in Graves' hyperthyroidism and ophthalmopathy. Study-wide points: Model predictions of ophthalmopathy came a median around 7.1 months before onset. Among clonotypes expanded in thyroid above 0.001, most were also found in blood.

A note on this clonotype: Its target is not known.

The CDR3 extends over 14 amino acids. The J segment lost 10 bases and the V segment lost 1 base, leaving 9 bases of the junction unmatched. CDR1 is SEHNR, CDR2 FQNEAQ, per germline (reference sequence). Template material for amplifying TCR beta CDR3 regions consisted of RNA transcripts. HTBI primers were employed in a first-round RT-PCR of the TCR CDR3. TCRdb processed the multiplex PCR reads anew with MiXCR; each CDR3 protein has one entry. The sample contains a few hundred thousand distinct CDR3 sequences, roughly 15% of which appear only once. In the ophthalmopathy cohort, Clinical Activity Score was at least 3, NOSPECS grade at least 4, and duration under 3 months. Clinical symptoms, serum thyroxine, TRAb, thyroid ultrasound and orbital computed tomography informed diagnoses.

J is TRBJ1-1 and V is TRBV7-9; TRBD1 matches at 7 bases. Sequencing input: blood. The receptor comes from a woman in her thirties with Graves' ophthalmopathy. CDR3 sequence (DNA): TGTGCCAGCAGCTTAGGCACAGGGGAACAGTCAGCTTTCTTT. Translation gives CASSLGTGEQSAFF.